Listed below are T cell receptor beta chains from one sample, sequenced in a study of neurological immune-mediated disorders. TCRdb re-analysed the 5' RACE reads in MiXCR, keeping a single row per CDR3 protein. The table includes 30,000 to 45,000 distinct CDR3 sequences, approximately 10% detected once. The source material was CD4+ T cells from blood. The receptor source for this set is a woman in her twenties or thirties with HTLV-1-associated myelopathy (HAM/TSP). Both conserved end residues are trimmed from each CDR3. The D gene is left open where the match is weak.

D gene: TRBD2
V gene: TRBV6-5
CDR3 protein: ASSYRGGPYTQY

D gene: -
V gene: TRBV27
CDR3 protein: ASSFGGQRSYNEQF

D gene: TRBD2
V gene: TRBV7-9
CDR3 protein: ASSAGTSRYNEQF

D gene: -
V gene: TRBV7-2
CDR3 protein: ASSLTGGGGDTEAF

D gene: TRBD1
V gene: TRBV5-5
CDR3 protein: ASSLTGGNSPLH

D gene: -
V gene: TRBV6-5
CDR3 protein: ASSSSRSAEAF

D gene: TRBD1
V gene: TRBV10-3
CDR3 protein: AISESGQGITNEKLF

D gene: -
V gene: TRBV18
CDR3 protein: ASSEQINTEAF

D gene: -
V gene: TRBV5-1
CDR3 protein: ASSFRGSGKLF

D gene: TRBD1
V gene: TRBV7-2
CDR3 protein: ASSAGQGLGGYT

D gene: TRBD1
V gene: TRBV20-1
CDR3 protein: SARRQGASYEQY

D gene: -
V gene: TRBV6-6
CDR3 protein: AGRVSRQETQY

D gene: TRBD1
V gene: TRBV29-1
CDR3 protein: SDALGDRDTDTQY

D gene: -
V gene: TRBV10-3
CDR3 protein: ATKGSTDTQY

D gene: TRBD1
V gene: TRBV5-1
CDR3 protein: ASSLVTGDGYT

D gene: -
V gene: TRBV6-6
CDR3 protein: ASSYAGYEQY

D gene: TRBD1
V gene: TRBV7-3
CDR3 protein: ASSMGQGITDTQY

D gene: TRBD1
V gene: TRBV5-1
CDR3 protein: ASSPGTETGELF

D gene: -
V gene: TRBV20-1
CDR3 protein: SIPGSTDTQY

D gene: TRBD1
V gene: TRBV29-1
CDR3 protein: SVESDRGRAGYGYT

D gene: -
V gene: TRBV29-1
CDR3 protein: SVATSLRYNEQF

D gene: TRBD2
V gene: TRBV5-1
CDR3 protein: ASSLPSGGYNEQF

D gene: TRBD1
V gene: TRBV6-5
CDR3 protein: ASSFGGGAPNTEAF

D gene: -
V gene: TRBV20-1
CDR3 protein: SASPGGAGQPQH

D gene: -
V gene: TRBV20-1
CDR3 protein: SASTRARSYEQY

D gene: TRBD1
V gene: TRBV3-1
CDR3 protein: ASSQVWDSYSNQPQH

D gene: TRBD2
V gene: TRBV20-1
CDR3 protein: SARDLRLAGTADTQY

D gene: TRBD1
V gene: TRBV27
CDR3 protein: ASSLHARQGATYNSPLH

D gene: -
V gene: TRBV5-6
CDR3 protein: ASSFSKGEAF

D gene: -
V gene: TRBV5-1
CDR3 protein: ASSLRDIVNEQF

D gene: TRBD2
V gene: TRBV3-1
CDR3 protein: ASSQDIFSGGVNEQF

D gene: -
V gene: TRBV24-1
CDR3 protein: ATSDITSAGAYEQF

D gene: -
V gene: TRBV12-3/TRBV12-4
CDR3 protein: ASSLGGKNTEAF

D gene: TRBD2
V gene: TRBV3-1
CDR3 protein: ASSRPGLFNEQF

D gene: -
V gene: TRBV20-1
CDR3 protein: SASFRENTGELF

D gene: TRBD1
V gene: TRBV19
CDR3 protein: ASSPTGGPNEKLF

D gene: TRBD1
V gene: TRBV5-1
CDR3 protein: ASSSDRGRSYNEQF

D gene: -
V gene: TRBV20-1
CDR3 protein: SASLGSGEAF